This paragraph covers one T cell receptor (beta chain) sequence. Per the original methods: Cell counts per sample came from amplifying reference gene primers. The method was immunoSEQ multiplex PCR; TCRdb's version includes in-frame clones alone and lacks a portion of them. That table furnishes V, J and clone size, whereas the DNA furnished D and trimming. This sample carries about 74,000 clones, around 86% of them seen once, and the ten largest clones take roughly 30%. The data were obtained in a study of blood T cell repertoires in COVID-19. There are 17 residues in the CDR3. Trimming removed 8 bases from V and 5 bases from J; junction bases left unmatched: 20. Germline V CDR1 and CDR2: ENHRY, SYGVKD.

Material for sequencing was peripheral blood. V gene TRBV10-3 combines with J gene TRBJ2-5; TRBD2 aligns across 7 bases. The sequence derives from a woman aged 80 or over with active or convalescent COVID-19. This CDR3 is CAIWAGVVASRSETQYF. The CDR3 DNA reads TGTGCCATCTGGGCGGGGGTAGTGGCGAGCAGGTCGGAGACCCAGTACTTC.